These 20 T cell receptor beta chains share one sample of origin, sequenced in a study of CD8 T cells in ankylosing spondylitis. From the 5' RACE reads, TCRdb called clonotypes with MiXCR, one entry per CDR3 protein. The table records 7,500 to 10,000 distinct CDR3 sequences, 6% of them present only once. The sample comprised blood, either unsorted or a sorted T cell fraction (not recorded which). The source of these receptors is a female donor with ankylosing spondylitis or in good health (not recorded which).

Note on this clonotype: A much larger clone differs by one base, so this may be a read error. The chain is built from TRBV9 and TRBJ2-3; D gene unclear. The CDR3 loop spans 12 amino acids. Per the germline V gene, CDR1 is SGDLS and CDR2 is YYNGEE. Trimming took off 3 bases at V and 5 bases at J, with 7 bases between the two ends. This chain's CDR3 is CASSANEDTQYF. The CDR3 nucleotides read TGTGCCAGCAGCGCAAACGAAGATACGCAGTATTTT.

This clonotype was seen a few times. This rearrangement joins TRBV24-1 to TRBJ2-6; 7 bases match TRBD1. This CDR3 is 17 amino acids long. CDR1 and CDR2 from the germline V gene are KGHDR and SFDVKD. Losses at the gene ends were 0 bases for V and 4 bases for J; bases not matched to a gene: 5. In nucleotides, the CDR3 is TGTGCCACCAGTGATTTGGCGACAGGGCTCGGGGCCAACGTCCTGACTTTC. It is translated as CATSDLATGLGANVLTF.

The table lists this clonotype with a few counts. This CDR3 reads CASSRLAGNRETQYF. CDR3 nucleotide sequence: TGTGCCAGCAGTCGACTAGCGGGGAATCGAGAGACCCAGTACTTC. This chain connects TRBV9 to TRBJ2-5; 11 positions agree with TRBD2. The CDR3 spans 15 residues. Per the germline V gene, CDR1 is SGDLS and CDR2 is YYNGEE. V lost 5 bases, J lost 4 bases, and 7 bases stayed unmatched.

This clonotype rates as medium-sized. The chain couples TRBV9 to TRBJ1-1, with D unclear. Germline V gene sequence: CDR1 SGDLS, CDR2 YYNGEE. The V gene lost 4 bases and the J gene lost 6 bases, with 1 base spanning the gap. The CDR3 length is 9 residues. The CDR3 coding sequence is TGTGCCAGCAGCCCTGAAGCTTTCTTT. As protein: CASSPEAFF.

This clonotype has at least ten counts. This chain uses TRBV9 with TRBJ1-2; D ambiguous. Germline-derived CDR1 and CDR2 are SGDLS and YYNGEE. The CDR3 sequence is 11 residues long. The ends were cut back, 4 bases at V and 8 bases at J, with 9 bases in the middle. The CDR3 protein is CASSLPGGYTF. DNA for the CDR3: TGTGCCAGCAGCCTCCCGGGGGGCTACACCTTC.

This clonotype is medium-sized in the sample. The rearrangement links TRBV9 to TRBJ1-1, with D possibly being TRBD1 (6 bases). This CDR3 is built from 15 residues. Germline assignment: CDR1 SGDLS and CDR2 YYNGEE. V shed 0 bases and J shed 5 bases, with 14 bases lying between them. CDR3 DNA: TGTGCCAGCAGCGTAGACGGCGCAGGGGCGACTGAAGCTTTCTTT. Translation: CASSVDGAGATEAFF.

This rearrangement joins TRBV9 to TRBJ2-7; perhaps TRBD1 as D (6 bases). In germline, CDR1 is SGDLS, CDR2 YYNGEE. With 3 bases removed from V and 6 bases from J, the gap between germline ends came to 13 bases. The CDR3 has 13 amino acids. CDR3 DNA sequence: TGTGCCAGCAGCGATCTACACAGGGCCGAGCAGTACTTC. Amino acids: CASSDLHRAEQYF.

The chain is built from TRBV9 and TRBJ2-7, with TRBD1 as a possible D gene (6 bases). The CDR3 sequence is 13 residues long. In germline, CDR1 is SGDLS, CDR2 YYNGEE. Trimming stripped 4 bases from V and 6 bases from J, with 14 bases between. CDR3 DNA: TGTGCCAGCAGCTCCCGAAACAGGGTCGAGCAGTACTTC. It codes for CASSSRNRVEQYF.

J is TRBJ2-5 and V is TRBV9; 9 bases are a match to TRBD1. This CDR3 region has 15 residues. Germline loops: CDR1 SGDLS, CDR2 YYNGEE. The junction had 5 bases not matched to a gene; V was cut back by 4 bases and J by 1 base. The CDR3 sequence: CASSPGTGPQETQYF. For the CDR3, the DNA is TGTGCCAGCAGCCCCGGGACAGGGCCCCAAGAGACCCAGTACTTC.

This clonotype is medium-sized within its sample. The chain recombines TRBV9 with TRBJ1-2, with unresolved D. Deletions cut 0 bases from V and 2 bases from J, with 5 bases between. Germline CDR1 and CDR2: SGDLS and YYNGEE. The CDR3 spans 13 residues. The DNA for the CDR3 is TGTGCCAGCAGCGTAGGCGGGAACTATGGCTACACCTTC. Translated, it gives CASSVGGNYGYTF.

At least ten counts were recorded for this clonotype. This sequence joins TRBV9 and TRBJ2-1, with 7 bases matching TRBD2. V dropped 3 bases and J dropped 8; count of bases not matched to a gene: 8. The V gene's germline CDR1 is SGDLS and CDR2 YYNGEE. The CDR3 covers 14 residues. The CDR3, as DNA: TGTGCCAGCAGCGCGGCGGGAGCTGTCCATGAGCAGTTCTTC. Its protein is CASSAAGAVHEQFF.

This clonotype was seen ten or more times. Here the CDR3 reads CASSVEGQGVPGYTF. The CDR3 DNA sequence: TGTGCCAGCAGCGTAGAAGGACAGGGAGTTCCTGGCTACACCTTC. The chain has TRBV9 and TRBJ1-2; the match to TRBD1 covers 8 bases. The CDR3 extends over 15 amino acids. With 0 bases clipped from V and 7 bases from J, the junction kept 8 bases outside the gene matches. Germline V CDR1 and CDR2: SGDLS, YYNGEE.

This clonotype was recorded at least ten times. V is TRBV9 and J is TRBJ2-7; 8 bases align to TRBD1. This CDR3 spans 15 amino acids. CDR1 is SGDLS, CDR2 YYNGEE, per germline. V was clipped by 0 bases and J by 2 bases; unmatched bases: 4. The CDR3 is CASSVAGTGTYEQYF. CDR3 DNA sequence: TGTGCCAGCAGCGTAGCGGGGACAGGCACCTACGAGCAGTACTTC.

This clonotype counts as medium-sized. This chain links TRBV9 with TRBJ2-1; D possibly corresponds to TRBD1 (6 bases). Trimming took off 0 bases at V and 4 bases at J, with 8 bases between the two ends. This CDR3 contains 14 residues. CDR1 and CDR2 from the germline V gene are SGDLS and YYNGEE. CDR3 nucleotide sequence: TGTGCCAGCAGCGTAGGAGGACAGTACAATGAGCAGTTCTTC. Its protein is CASSVGGQYNEQFF.

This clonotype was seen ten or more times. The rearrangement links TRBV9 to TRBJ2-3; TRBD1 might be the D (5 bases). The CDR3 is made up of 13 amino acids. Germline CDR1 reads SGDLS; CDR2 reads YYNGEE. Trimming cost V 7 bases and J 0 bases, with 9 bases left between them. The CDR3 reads CASEGASTDTQYF. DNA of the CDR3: TGTGCCAGCGAAGGGGCTAGCACAGATACGCAGTATTTT.

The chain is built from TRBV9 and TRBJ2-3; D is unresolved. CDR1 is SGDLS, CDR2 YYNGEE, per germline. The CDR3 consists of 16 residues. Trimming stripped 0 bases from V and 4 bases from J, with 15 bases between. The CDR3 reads CASSVAIQVEADTQYF. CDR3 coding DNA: TGTGCCAGCAGCGTAGCTATTCAGGTCGAGGCAGATACGCAGTATTTT.

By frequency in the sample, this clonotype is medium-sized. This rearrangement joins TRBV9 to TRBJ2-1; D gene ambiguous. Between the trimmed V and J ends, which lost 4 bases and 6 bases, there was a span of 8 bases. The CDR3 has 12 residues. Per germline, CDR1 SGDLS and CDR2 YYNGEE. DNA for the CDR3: TGTGCCAGCAGCCCCCCCAGCAATGAGCAGTTCTTC. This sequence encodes CASSPPSNEQFF.

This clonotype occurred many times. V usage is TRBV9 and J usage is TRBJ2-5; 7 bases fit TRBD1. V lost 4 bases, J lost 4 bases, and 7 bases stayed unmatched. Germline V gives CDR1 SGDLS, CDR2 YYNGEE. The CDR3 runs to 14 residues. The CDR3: CASSPRYRGETQYF. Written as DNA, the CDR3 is TGTGCCAGCAGCCCGCGCTACAGGGGAGAGACCCAGTACTTC. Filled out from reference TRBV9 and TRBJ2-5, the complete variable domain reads DSGVTQTPKHLITATGQRVTLRCSPRSGDLSVYWYQQSLDQGLQFLIQYYNGEERAKGNILERFSAQQFPDLHSELNLSSLELGDSALYFCASSPRYRGETQYFGPGTRLLVL.

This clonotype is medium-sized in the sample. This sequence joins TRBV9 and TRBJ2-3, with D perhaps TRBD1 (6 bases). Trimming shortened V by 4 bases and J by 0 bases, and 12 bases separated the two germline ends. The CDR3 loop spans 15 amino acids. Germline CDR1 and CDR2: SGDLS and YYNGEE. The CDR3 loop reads CASSPEGDSTDTQYF. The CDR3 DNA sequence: TGTGCCAGCAGCCCAGAGGGGGATAGCACAGATACGCAGTATTTT.

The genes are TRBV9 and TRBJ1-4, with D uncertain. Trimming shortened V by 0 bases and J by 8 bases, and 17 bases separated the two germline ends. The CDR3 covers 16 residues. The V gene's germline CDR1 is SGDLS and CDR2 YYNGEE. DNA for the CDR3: TGTGCCAGCAGCGTAGAAGGTGGCAGCCTACAGGAAAAACTGTTTTTT. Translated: CASSVEGGSLQEKLFF.